The rows below give T cell receptor beta chains drawn from one sample of a study of long-term antiretroviral therapy in people with HIV. Here immunoSEQ multiplex PCR was the method, and the copy in TCRdb shows in-frame clones only, minus some. In the table there are about 25,000 clones, 76% of which are singletons. Material: unsorted PBMCs, obtained 1.1 years before starting antiretroviral therapy. The receptors derive from a woman in her thirties or forties with HIV. The CDR3 runs from the conserved cysteine through the conserved F or W. The order of the fields is J gene, V gene, D gene, clone size, CDR3 protein, CDR3 DNA. The D gene is left open where the match is weak. The size entry is marked missing in some rows and otherwise reads once, few, many or a size class.

TRBJ2-7,TRBV5-1,TRBD1,-,CASSFSGQGAQNEQYF,TGCGCCAGCAGCTTTTCTGGACAGGGGGCGCAAAACGAGCAGTACTTC
TRBJ2-7,TRBV5-1,TRBD1,-,CASRASGTGNGEQYF,TGCGCCAGCAGGGCATCCGGGACAGGGAATGGCGAGCAGTACTTC
TRBJ1-5,TRBV27,TRBD1,-,CASSLTGGSNQPQHF,TGTGCCAGCAGTTTAACAGGGGGGAGCAATCAGCCCCAGCATTTT
TRBJ2-3,TRBV6-1,-,-,CASTRAGLGTDTQYF,TGTGCCAGCACTAGAGCGGGCTTGGGCACAGATACGCAGTATTTT
TRBJ1-2,TRBV11-2,TRBD1,-,CASSLTGVWGYTF,TGTGCCAGCAGCTTGACAGGGGTCTGGGGCTACACCTTC
TRBJ2-1,TRBV27,TRBD2,-,CASSFRTSGDDEQFF,TGTGCCAGCAGTTTCCGGACTAGCGGGGACGATGAGCAGTTCTTC
TRBJ1-6,TRBV27,TRBD1,-,CASSLKGAGGVHNSPLHF,TGTGCCAGCAGTTTAAAGGGGGCAGGGGGTGTGCATAATTCACCCCTCCACTTT
TRBJ2-7,TRBV2,-,-,CASTHPRGASGEQYF,TGTGCCAGCACCCATCCCCGGGGGGCTTCGGGGGAGCAGTACTTC
TRBJ1-4,TRBV4-2,-,few,CASSQDEKLFF,TGTGCCAGCAGCCAAGATGAAAAACTGTTTTTT
TRBJ1-5,TRBV30,-,-,CAWSGAGQYRWSNQPQHF,TGTGCCTGGAGTGGGGCGGGACAATACCGATGGAGCAATCAGCCCCAGCATTTT
TRBJ1-2,TRBV29-1,-,once,CSVEDPADAQYGYTF,TGCAGCGTTGAAGATCCTGCCGACGCGCAGTATGGCTACACCTTC
TRBJ1-1,TRBV16,TRBD1,-,CASSQRTGTNTEAFF,TGTGCCAGCAGCCAACGGACAGGGACGAACACTGAAGCTTTCTTT
TRBJ1-6,TRBV27,-,-,CASSLSPLGDNSPLHF,TGTGCCAGCAGTTTATCGCCCTTGGGGGATAATTCACCCCTCCACTTT
TRBJ2-5,TRBV2,-,-,CASSGDTQETQYF,TGTGCCAGCAGTGGCGACACCCAAGAGACCCAGTACTTC
TRBJ1-5,TRBV6-1,-,-,CASSALNQPQHF,TGTGCCAGCAGTGCCCTCAATCAGCCCCAGCATTTT
TRBJ2-5,TRBV9,-,-,CASSVDEVTQYF,TGTGCCAGCAGCGTAGATGAGGTGACCCAGTACTTC
TRBJ2-7,TRBV7-2,-,few,CASSLGPREQYF,TGTGCCAGCAGCTTAGGCCCGAGGGAGCAGTACTTC
TRBJ1-1,TRBV19,-,-,CASCQGWETEAFF,TGTGCCAGTTGTCAGGGTTGGGAAACTGAAGCTTTCTTT
TRBJ1-4,TRBV6-5,-,once,CASSYSATNEKLFF,TGTGCCAGCAGTTACTCAGCAACTAATGAAAAACTGTTTTTT
TRBJ2-1,TRBV27,TRBD2,few,CASSRLAGAYNEQFF,TGTGCCAGCAGTCGACTAGCGGGGGCCTACAATGAGCAGTTCTTC
TRBJ1-2,TRBV6-6,-,once,CASSYPGVKDGYTF,TGTGCCAGCAGTTACCCGGGGGTTAAGGATGGCTACACCTTC
TRBJ1-4,TRBV23-1,TRBD1,once,CASSGAVLRGTEGEKLFF,TGCGCCAGCAGTGGTGCGGTGTTAAGGGGGACAGAGGGGGAAAAACTGTTTTTT
TRBJ1-1,TRBV19,-,-,CASSMGSTEAFF,TGTGCCAGTAGTATGGGGTCCACCGAAGCTTTCTTT
TRBJ1-1,TRBV9,-,-,CASSGQVGNTEAFF,TGTGCCAGCAGCGGACAGGTCGGGAACACTGAAGCTTTCTTT
TRBJ1-1,TRBV19,-,once,CASSMLNTEAFF,TGTGCCAGTAGTATGTTGAACACTGAAGCTTTCTTT
TRBJ2-1,TRBV4-1,TRBD2,medium-sized,CASSLDTGTTMLGQFF,TGCGCCAGCAGCCTAGATACCGGGACTACAATGTTAGGGCAGTTCTTC
TRBJ2-5,TRBV5-6,-,-,CASEGGGGTYQETQYF,TGTGCCAGCGAGGGGGGAGGGGGCACGTACCAAGAGACCCAGTACTTC
TRBJ2-3,TRBV27,TRBD1,-,CASSSPGQGTDTQYF,TGTGCCAGCAGTTCTCCGGGACAGGGCACAGATACGCAGTATTTT
TRBJ1-5,TRBV15,-,-,CATSGGKGNQPQHF,TGTGCCACCAGCGGGGGGAAAGGGAATCAGCCCCAGCATTTT
TRBJ1-1,TRBV6-1,-,-,CASSEGTLRTEAFF,TGTGCCAGCAGTGAAGGGACGCTCCGCACTGAAGCTTTCTTT
TRBJ2-1,TRBV6-6,-,-,CASRRDQVGSYNEQFF,TGTGCCAGCAGAAGAGATCAGGTGGGCTCCTACAATGAGCAGTTCTTC
TRBJ1-1,TRBV19,-,-,CASSIVTGNTEAFF,TGTGCCAGTAGTATAGTGACAGGGAACACTGAAGCTTTCTTT
TRBJ1-4,TRBV6-5,TRBD1,-,CASGEGALFF,TGTGCCAGCGGCGAGGGGGCACTGTTTTTT
TRBJ2-2,TRBV5-1,-,-,CASSQRPFGNTGELFF,TGCGCCAGCAGCCAAAGACCCTTCGGGAACACCGGGGAGCTGTTTTTT
TRBJ1-1,TRBV2,-,-,CASRVEGWGTEAFF,TGTGCCAGCAGGGTGGAGGGCTGGGGAACTGAAGCTTTCTTT
TRBJ1-1,TRBV2,-,-,CASRTPIMNTEAFF,TGTGCCAGCAGGACTCCGATCATGAACACTGAAGCTTTCTTT
TRBJ2-1,TRBV5-4,-,-,CAILLVSSSYNEQFF,TGTGCCATTTTACTAGTTTCGAGCTCCTACAATGAGCAGTTCTTC
TRBJ2-1,TRBV6-5,-,once,CASGAGGPGNEQFF,TGTGCCAGCGGGGCAGGGGGGCCGGGCAATGAGCAGTTCTTC
TRBJ1-5,TRBV30,-,-,CAWALGMGTSNQPQHF,TGTGCCTGGGCCCTGGGTATGGGGACTAGCAATCAGCCCCAGCATTTT
TRBJ2-7,TRBV7-9,TRBD1,-,CASSPRTGPSYEQYF,TGTGCCAGCAGCCCCCGGACAGGGCCTTCCTACGAGCAGTACTTC
TRBJ2-5,TRBV6-1,-,-,CASSEIEENQETQYF,TGTGCCAGCAGTGAAATAGAGGAGAACCAAGAGACCCAGTACTTC
TRBJ2-1,TRBV4-2,-,-,CASSRASEGLSNEQFF,TGTGCCAGCAGCCGAGCCAGTGAGGGATTGAGCAATGAGCAGTTCTTC